This T cell receptor (beta chain) was found in a study of blood T cell repertoires in COVID-19. Looking at the study overall: Sites across the United States, Italy and Spain contributed samples from acute and convalescent COVID-19. From T cells, B-cell-depleted T cells, or PBMCs came the material, which was cDNA or gDNA.

CDR3 length: 15 amino acids. V was pared by 6 bases and J by 3 bases, with 7 bases of the junction left unmatched. From germline, CDR1 is SNHLY and CDR2 FYNNEI. Authors' data handling: Estimation of nucleated cell counts relied on the amplification of reference gene primers. Generated by immunoSEQ multiplex PCR, the TCRdb table keeps only in-frame clones and is missing some. V, J and clone size are taken as reported in that table, and D and trimming were inferred from the DNA itself. The table records around 200,000 clones, about three quarters of them present only once. This chain joins TRBV2 and TRBJ2-3, with 9 bases matching TRBD1. The receptor's source is a woman in her 70s with acute or convalescent COVID-19. Sequencing was done on a sample of peripheral blood. CDR3 nucleotide sequence: TGTGCCAGCAGGGGGGGACAGGGACCGACAGATACGCAGTATTTT. It encodes CASRGGQGPTDTQYF.